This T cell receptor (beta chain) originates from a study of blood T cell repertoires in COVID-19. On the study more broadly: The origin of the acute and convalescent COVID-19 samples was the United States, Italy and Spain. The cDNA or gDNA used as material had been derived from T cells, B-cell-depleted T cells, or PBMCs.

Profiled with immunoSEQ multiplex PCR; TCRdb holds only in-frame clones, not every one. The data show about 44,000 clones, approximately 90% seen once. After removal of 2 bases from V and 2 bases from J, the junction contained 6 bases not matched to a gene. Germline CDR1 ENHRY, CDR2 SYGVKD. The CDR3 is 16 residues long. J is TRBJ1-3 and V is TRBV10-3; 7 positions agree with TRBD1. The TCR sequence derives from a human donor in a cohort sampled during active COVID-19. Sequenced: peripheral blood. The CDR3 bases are TGTGCCATCAGTGAGCGCCCAGGGGGAACTGGAAACACCATATATTTT. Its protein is CAISERPGGTGNTIYF.